This TCR beta chain came from a study of blood T cell repertoires in COVID-19. Looking at the study overall: COVID-19 samples from acute and convalescent phases originated in the United States, Italy and Spain. Nucleic acid was either cDNA or gDNA, and it came from T cells, B-cell-depleted T cells, or PBMCs.

Original processing notes: Reference gene primer amplification in the assay estimated nucleated cell counts. The table came from immunoSEQ multiplex PCR; TCRdb's copy has only in-frame clones and leaves some out. The DNA gave D and trimming, while V, J and clone size come from that table. The data hold tens of thousands of clones, with about nine tenths observed a single time. The V and J ends lost 8 bases and 2 bases respectively, with 6 bases between them. The length of the CDR3 is 11 residues. Germline loops: CDR1 SNHLY, CDR2 FYNNEI. The sequence derives from a man aged 45 to 65 with active COVID-19. The chain has TRBV2 and TRBJ1-2; D unclear. The material sequenced was peripheral blood. In DNA form, the CDR3 reads TGTGCCAGCGGGCACAACTATGGCTACACCTTC. Protein sequence: CASGHNYGYTF.